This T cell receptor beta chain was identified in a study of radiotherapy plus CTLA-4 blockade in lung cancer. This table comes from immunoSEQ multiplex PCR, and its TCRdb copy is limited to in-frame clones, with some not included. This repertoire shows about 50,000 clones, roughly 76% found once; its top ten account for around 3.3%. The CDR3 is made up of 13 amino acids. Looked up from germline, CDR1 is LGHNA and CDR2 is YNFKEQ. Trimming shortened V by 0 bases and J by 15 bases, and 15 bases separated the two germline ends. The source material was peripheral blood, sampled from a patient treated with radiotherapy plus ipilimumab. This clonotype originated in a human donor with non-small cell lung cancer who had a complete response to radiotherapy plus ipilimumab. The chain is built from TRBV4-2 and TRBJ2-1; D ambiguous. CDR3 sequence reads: CASSQDTRERRFF. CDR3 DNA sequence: TGTGCCAGCAGCCAAGATACCCGAGAACGGAGGTTCTTC.